The 15 T cell receptor beta chains listed next were all sequenced from one sample in a study of CD8 T cells in ankylosing spondylitis. Overall study results and limits: Blood from ankylosing spondylitis patients appeared to carry a characteristic roughly eight-variant TCR beta motif.

TCRdb used MiXCR to reprocess the 5' RACE reads, holding one entry per CDR3 protein. The table records 800,000 to 900,000 distinct CDR3 sequences, roughly 10% of them present only once. These receptors lack a known antigen. The sample taken for sequencing was blood, either unsorted or a sorted T cell fraction (not recorded which). Every receptor here comes from a male donor with ankylosing spondylitis.

The chain links TRBV5-6 to TRBJ2-5; D is undetermined. Germline values: CDR1 SGHDT, CDR2 YYEEEE. The V gene lost 1 base and the J gene lost 6 bases, with 10 bases spanning the gap. This CDR3 is built from 13 residues. CDR3 in amino acids: CASSLSGLKTQYF. CDR3 coding DNA: TGTGCCAGCAGCTTGTCTGGGTTGAAGACCCAGTACTTC.

This clonotype occurred many times. V and J are TRBV12-3 or TRBV12-4 and TRBJ2-7, with a tentative D call TRBD1 (6 bases). V was trimmed by 6 bases and J by 3 bases, leaving 12 bases between them. This CDR3 comprises 13 residues. Written as DNA, the CDR3 is TGTGCCAGCAGGAGAGGGACATACTACGAGCAGTACTTC. As protein: CASRRGTYYEQYF.

V is TRBV5-5 and J is TRBJ2-1, with 7 bases aligning to TRBD2. Per germline, CDR1 SGHKS and CDR2 YYEKEE (reference sequence). After removal of 4 bases from V and 2 bases from J, the junction contained 6 bases not matched to a gene. The CDR3 sequence is 15 residues long. In nucleotides, the CDR3 is TGTGCCAGCAGCCCAGCGGGGCTGACCTACAATGAGCAGTTCTTC. Protein product: CASSPAGLTYNEQFF. The full variable domain, with the rest looked up from reference TRBV5-5 and TRBJ2-1, is DAGVTQSPTHLIKTRGQQVTLRCSPISGHKSVSWYQQVLGQGPQFIFQYYEKEERGRGNFPDRFSARQFPNYSSELNVNALLLGDSALYLCASSPAGLTYNEQFFGPGTRLTVL.

The CDR3, as DNA: TGCGCCAGCAGCTTACTGATGACAGGAGAGTCACCCCTCCACTTT. Translated: CASSLLMTGESPLHF. This chain links TRBV5-1 with TRBJ1-6; tentatively, D is TRBD1 (6 bases). Per the germline V gene, CDR1 is SGHRS and CDR2 is YFSETQ. The CDR3 covers 15 residues. V lost 2 bases and J 10 bases, leaving 16 bases between the germline ends. The full variable domain, its missing parts supplied by reference TRBV5-1 and TRBJ1-6, is KAGVTQTPRYLIKTRGQQVTLSCSPISGHRSVSWYQQTPGQGLQFLFEYFSETQRNKGNFPGRFSGRQFSNSRSEMNVSTLELGDSALYLCASSLLMTGESPLHFGNGTRLTVT.

This chain uses TRBV5-1 with TRBJ2-2; D gene ambiguous. Germline lookup yields CDR1 SGHRS and CDR2 YFSETQ. V lost 0 bases and J 3 bases, leaving 9 bases between the germline ends. CDR3 length: 15 amino acids. Written as DNA, the CDR3 is TGCGCCAGCAGCTTGGGGACCACCTACACCGGGGAGCTGTTTTTT. It yields the protein CASSLGTTYTGELFF.

This clonotype turned up a few times. V gene TRBV5-4 combines with J gene TRBJ1-2; D is undetermined. CDR1 and CDR2 (germline): SGHNT, YYREEE (reference sequence). Trimming shortened V by 4 bases and J by 2 bases, and 12 bases separated the two germline ends. The CDR3 loop spans 14 amino acids. The CDR3 region is CASSRGRENYGYTF. CDR3 coding DNA: TGTGCCAGCAGCCGAGGGCGGGAGAACTATGGCTACACCTTC.

This clonotype has a count of ten or more. The genes are TRBV20-1 and TRBJ2-3; D gene ambiguous. This CDR3 spans 15 amino acids. Trimming took 5 bases from V and 0 from J, leaving 15 bases between them. CDR1 and CDR2 (germline): DFQATT, SNEGSKA (reference sequence). The CDR3 DNA follows: TGCAGTGCTCCAACACTGGCTGGGAGCACAGATACGCAGTATTTT. Residues: CSAPTLAGSTDTQYF.

This clonotype has at least ten counts. V usage is TRBV5-6 and J usage is TRBJ2-7, with D perhaps TRBD1 (5 bases). V gave up 1 base and J gave up 1 base, with 9 bases separating them. CDR1 is SGHDT and CDR2 is YYEEEE in the germline V gene. This CDR3 is 14 amino acids long. Here the CDR3 DNA reads TGTGCCAGCAGCTTGAGGGGCACGTCCTACGAGCAGTACTTC. Amino acid sequence: CASSLRGTSYEQYF.

Only a few counts were recorded for this clonotype. The chain links TRBV7-2 to TRBJ2-1; no firm D call. The CDR3 consists of 14 residues. In germline, CDR1 is SGHTA, CDR2 FQGNSA. Between the trimmed V and J ends, which lost 5 bases and 1 base, there was a span of 9 bases. The CDR3 DNA is TGTGCCAGCAGCCCCCAGACGTCCTACAATGAGCAGTTCTTC. The encoded protein is CASSPQTSYNEQFF.

The chain has TRBV20-1 and TRBJ1-2; no definite D call. The CDR3 has 14 amino acids. Germline CDR1 is DFQATT and CDR2 is SNEGSKA (reference sequence). Trimming stripped 7 bases from V and 4 bases from J, with 19 bases between. The CDR3 nucleotides read TGCAGTGTTCGCGGGAGTCGATCCTTCTATGGCTACACCTTC. Protein sequence: CSVRGSRSFYGYTF.

The chain is built from TRBV5-1 and TRBJ2-6, with D tentatively TRBD1 (5 bases). This CDR3 is built from 18 residues. Germline V lookup: CDR1 SGHRS, CDR2 YFSETQ. Trimming took off 5 bases at V and 0 bases at J, with 18 bases between the two ends. The CDR3 DNA reads TGCGCCAGCAGTAACAGGCCAGCCAGATTCTCTGGGGCCAACGTCCTGACTTTC. Protein sequence: CASSNRPARFSGANVLTF.

This clonotype was observed a handful of times. V gene TRBV5-6 combines with J gene TRBJ1-6; D possibly corresponds to TRBD1 (5 bases). There are 16 residues in the CDR3. The germline gives CDR1 SGHDT, CDR2 YYEEEE. V was clipped by 0 bases and J by 4 bases, with 11 bases between them. Here the CDR3 reads CASSLGRDPYNSPLHF. CDR3 bases: TGTGCCAGCAGCTTGGGCAGGGACCCTTATAATTCACCCCTCCACTTT.

The chain joins TRBV20-1 to TRBJ1-5; D remains ambiguous. V was cut by 2 bases and J by 1 base, with 9 bases left in between. The CDR3 runs to 14 residues. CDR1 is DFQATT, CDR2 SNEGSKA, per germline (reference sequence). In DNA, the CDR3 is TGCAGTGCTAGAAAAGCGGGGAGCAATCAGCCCCAGCATTTT. Protein product: CSARKAGSNQPQHF.

This clonotype was counted only a few times. The rearrangement uses TRBV4-2 and TRBJ1-2; D may be TRBD1 (6 bases). Germline V gene sequence: CDR1 LGHNA, CDR2 YNFKEQ. This CDR3 is built from 15 residues. V was pared by 4 bases and J by 4 bases, with 16 bases between. This CDR3 reads CASSRPGTIFYGYTF. The CDR3 coding sequence is TGTGCCAGCAGCCGACCTGGGACAATTTTCTATGGCTACACCTTC.

This chain connects TRBV6-5 to TRBJ2-3; D not certain. In germline, CDR1 is MNHEY, CDR2 SVGAGI. V was shortened by 4 bases and J by 0 bases, with 14 bases between the two germline ends. The CDR3 runs to 16 residues. DNA of the CDR3: TGTGCCAGCAGTTGGGTCGGAGTAGAAAGCACAGATACGCAGTATTTT. Encoded protein: CASSWVGVESTDTQYF.